These T cell receptor beta chains were read from a single sample in a study of CD8 T cells in Susac syndrome. TCRdb redid the calling of the immunoSEQ multiplex PCR reads with MiXCR, one entry per CDR3 protein. This table has more than 95,000 distinct CDR3 sequences, around 96% appearing once. What was sequenced was CD8+ T cells from PBMCs. The source is a human donor with Susac syndrome. The CDR3 runs from the conserved cysteine through the conserved F or W. Fields, in order: clone size, CDR3 length, V gene, D gene, J gene, CDR3 DNA, CDR3 protein. The D gene is left open where the match is weak. Size values are once, few and many counts, or a class for expanded clones, and some rows have none.

clone_size: .
cdr3_length: 14
v_call: TRBV13
d_call: .
j_call: TRBJ1-1
cdr3_nt: TGTGCCAGCAGCTGGGGACCCTTGAACACTGAAGCTTTCTTT
cdr3_aa: CASSWGPLNTEAFF

clone_size: .
cdr3_length: 14
v_call: TRBV4-1
d_call: .
j_call: TRBJ1-4
cdr3_nt: TGCGCCAGCAGCCAATTGGTGGGAGGCGCAAAACTGTTTTTT
cdr3_aa: CASSQLVGGAKLFF

clone_size: .
cdr3_length: 15
v_call: TRBV28
d_call: .
j_call: TRBJ1-6
cdr3_nt: TGTGCCAGCAGTTTTTACAGCAACATTAATTCACCCCTCCACTTT
cdr3_aa: CASSFYSNINSPLHF

clone_size: .
cdr3_length: 14
v_call: TRBV25-1
d_call: .
j_call: TRBJ1-2
cdr3_nt: TGTGCCAGCAGTGACAGGGAGGGGTACTATGGCTACACCTTC
cdr3_aa: CASSDREGYYGYTF

clone_size: .
cdr3_length: 19
v_call: TRBV3-1
d_call: .
j_call: TRBJ1-1
cdr3_nt: TGTGCCAGCAGCCAATATACCTACAGGGAGGCGAGAGTGAACACTGAAGCTTTCTTT
cdr3_aa: CASSQYTYREARVNTEAFF

clone_size: .
cdr3_length: 11
v_call: TRBV19
d_call: .
j_call: TRBJ2-3
cdr3_nt: TGTGCCAGTAGTACTTCAGATACGCAGTATTTT
cdr3_aa: CASSTSDTQYF

clone_size: .
cdr3_length: 14
v_call: TRBV3-1
d_call: TRBD1
j_call: TRBJ1-1
cdr3_nt: TGTGCCAGCAGCCAGTACAGGGGGACCACTGAAGCTTTCTTT
cdr3_aa: CASSQYRGTTEAFF

clone_size: .
cdr3_length: 16
v_call: TRBV4-1
d_call: TRBD2
j_call: TRBJ2-7
cdr3_nt: TGCGCCAGCAGCCAAGACAGCGGGAGTAGCTCCTACGAGCAGTACTTC
cdr3_aa: CASSQDSGSSSYEQYF

clone_size: once
cdr3_length: 18
v_call: TRBV4-3
d_call: TRBD1
j_call: TRBJ2-7
cdr3_nt: TGCGCCAGCAGCCAAGATGTTGTTAGCCAGGGGGCAAGGTACGAGCAGTACTTC
cdr3_aa: CASSQDVVSQGARYEQYF

clone_size: .
cdr3_length: 14
v_call: TRBV28
d_call: .
j_call: TRBJ2-3
cdr3_nt: TGTGCCAGCAGTTTCCGGCGGGGCACAGATACGCAGTATTTT
cdr3_aa: CASSFRRGTDTQYF